This record concerns one T cell receptor (beta chain) sequence. Its cognate antigen is unknown. A much larger clonotype is one base distant, so this may be a read error. The sample comes from a study of glioma-infiltrating T cells. Study results and caveats: Gliomas, especially low-grade, showed above-expected tissue-blood divergence; non-neoplastic patients showed below.

Amplification of TCR alpha and beta CDR3 regions from RNA used iRepertoire nested multiplex PCR. One-step reverse transcription and amplification started from about 100-400 ng of tissue mRNA or PBMC total RNA. TCRdb analysed the multiplex PCR reads with MiXCR anew, one entry per CDR3 protein. The sample records 100,000 to 150,000 distinct CDR3 sequences, 24% being singletons. V gave up 8 bases and J gave up 4 bases, with 14 bases separating them. The germline V gene has CDR1 MNHEY and CDR2 SMNVEV (reference sequence). CDR3 length: 13 residues. The sequence was obtained from a human donor with low-grade glioma or glioblastoma, undergoing nonglioma brain surgery, or in good health (not recorded which). The chain couples TRBV27 to TRBJ2-5; TRBD1 might be the D (5 bases). The sequenced sample was glioma tissue, nonneoplastic brain tissue, or PBMCs (not recorded which). The chain's CDR3 is CASGASFRETQYF. Written as DNA, the CDR3 is TGTGCCAGCGGGGCCAGCTTCCGAGAGACCCAGTACTTC.